Below, one T cell receptor beta chain is given with its context. The antigen is unknown. Only in-frame clones appear in the TCRdb table, and some are missing; sequencing was by immunoSEQ multiplex PCR. The sample records 20,000 to 25,000 clones, 85% to 90% being singletons. These data come from a study of T cells in localized non-small cell lung cancer. This CDR3 contains 13 residues. CDR1 MNHNY and CDR2 SVGAGI come from the germline V gene (reference sequence). Trimming left V 7 bases short and J 3 bases short, with 12 bases between. Findings and limits, study-wide: Within adjacent lung there appeared a median approximately 58 of the top 100 tumor clones. Uninvolved adjacent lung showed higher T cell clonality than tumor.

This chain uses TRBV6-6 with TRBJ1-1; D is unresolved. The specimen comprised PBMCs, sampled before any cancer treatment. The source of this sequence is a man aged 35 to 69 with stage II lung adenocarcinoma. The CDR3 region is CASTLTRDTEAFF. CDR3 bases: TGTGCCAGCACCCTGACCCGTGACACTGAAGCTTTCTTT.